A single sample gave rise to the 20 T cell receptor beta chains below, sequenced in a study of T-cell memory formation after mild COVID-19. TCRdb re-called the 5' RACE reads through MiXCR, storing one row per CDR3 protein. The sample contains roughly 550,000 distinct CDR3 sequences, roughly 20% of which appear only once. Source material: PBMCs or a T cell subset sorted from them (not recorded which). Source of these receptors: an adult woman who had mild COVID-19 (a few samples of this study predate the infection). Cell type and time point are not known.

This clonotype was seen a handful of times. The chain joins TRBV15 to TRBJ1-5, with D uncertain. This CDR3 has 15 residues. V was clipped by 0 bases and J by 6 bases, with 12 bases between them. The V gene's germline CDR1 is LNHNV and CDR2 YYDKDF (reference sequence). The CDR3: CATSRDPRVTQPQHF. The CDR3 region has the DNA TGTGCCACCAGCAGAGATCCCCGGGTTACTCAGCCCCAGCATTTT.

A few counts support this clonotype. The V and J genes are TRBV18 and TRBJ2-4; D is perhaps TRBD1 or TRBD2 (5 bases each). Germline values: CDR1 KGHSH, CDR2 LQKENI. Trimming took 4 bases from V and 9 from J, leaving 13 bases between them. CDR3 length equals 13 residues. CDR3 DNA: TGTGCCAGCTCACGAGGGGATGGGAGCATTCAGTACTTC. This codes for CASSRGDGSIQYF.

The chain joins TRBV5-1 to TRBJ2-5, with D perhaps being TRBD1 or TRBD2 (5 bases each). The CDR3 is 14 amino acids. Germline V gene sequence: CDR1 SGHRS, CDR2 YFSETQ. The V end lost 2 bases, the J end lost 0 bases, and 8 bases lay between the germline ends. CDR3 nucleotide sequence: TGCGCCAGCAGCTTCGGGACGTACCAAGAGACCCAGTACTTC. Translating gives CASSFGTYQETQYF.

The rearrangement joins TRBV5-1 to TRBJ2-3, with D tentatively TRBD1 (5 bases). The CDR3 has 13 residues. Trimming shortened V by 7 bases and J by 3 bases, and 12 bases separated the two germline ends. Germline assignment: CDR1 SGHRS and CDR2 YFSETQ. The CDR3 DNA reads as TGCGCCAGCTTGGGCAGGGCGACAGATACGCAGTATTTT. Translating gives CASLGRATDTQYF.

The chain recombines TRBV15 with TRBJ2-5; D unclear. CDR1 is LNHNV, CDR2 YYDKDF, per germline (reference sequence). Deletions cut 1 base from V and 5 bases from J, with 11 bases between. The CDR3 runs to 14 residues. Here the CDR3 reads CATSRGSLSETQYF. The CDR3 DNA reads as TGTGCCACCAGCAGAGGGTCCCTGAGCGAGACCCAGTACTTC.

Only a few counts were recorded for this clonotype. The chain recombines TRBV6-2 or TRBV6-3 with TRBJ2-5; D gene uncertain. With 1 base removed from V and 2 bases from J, the gap between germline ends came to 5 bases. Germline CDR1 MNHEY, CDR2 SVGEGT. The CDR3 covers 13 residues. The CDR3 DNA follows: TGTGCCAGCAGTTACTGGATACAAGAGACCCAGTACTTC. Amino acid sequence: CASSYWIQETQYF.

This CDR3 is CASSAYRATNEKLFF. CDR3 nucleotide sequence: TGTGCCAGCAGTGCGTACAGGGCAACTAATGAAAAACTGTTTTTT. The V gene is TRBV2, the J gene TRBJ1-4, with a possible D match to TRBD1 (6 bases). There are 15 residues in the CDR3. Trimming shortened V by 4 bases and J by 0 bases, and 9 bases separated the two germline ends. Germline CDR1 SNHLY, CDR2 FYNNEI.

This clonotype was counted only a few times. At one end the junction does not follow the germline gene, possibly because of a read error. This chain joins TRBV6-6 and TRBJ1-5, with D possibly matching TRBD1 (5 bases). The CDR3 runs to 15 residues. Looked up from germline, CDR1 is MNHNY and CDR2 is SVGAGI (reference sequence). The CDR3 spells CASSTQGFSTQPQHF. The CDR3, as DNA: TGTGCCAGCAGCACTCAGGGATTCAGCACTCAGCCCCAGCATTTT.

The V and J genes are TRBV12-3 or TRBV12-4 and TRBJ2-7, with 8 bases lining up with TRBD1. The ends lost 4 bases at V and 4 bases at J; junction bases unmatched: 6. The CDR3 runs 14 residues. This CDR3 reads CASSSDRGNYEQYF. In DNA, the CDR3 is TGTGCCAGCAGTTCCGACAGGGGCAATTACGAGCAGTACTTC.

This clonotype was counted between two and nine times. One junction end does not reproduce the germline sequence, and a read error may be involved. The V call is TRBV12-3 or TRBV12-4, the J call TRBJ1-6, with D perhaps matching TRBD1 (5 bases). This CDR3 has 16 residues. CDR3 region: CASSSGGSSYNSPLHF. CDR3 DNA: TGTGCAAGCAGTTCCGGGGGAAGCTCCTATAATTCACCCCTCCACTTT.

The sample holds a few counts of this clonotype. Since no conserved phenylalanine or tryptophan closes the CDR3, a read error is the likely cause. Because the CDR3's place on the DNA is in doubt, the DNA is left out and the CDR3 is given as listed by TCRdb. The rearrangement joins TRBV7-9 to TRBJ2-1; TRBD2 was called by the table and not checked on the DNA. CDR1 and CDR2 from the germline V gene are SEHNR and FQNEAQ (reference sequence). The CDR3 is 13 residues long, counting both termini. CDR3 sequence reads: CASSLHSAGGLLR.

The V call is TRBV20-1, the J call TRBJ2-7; either TRBD1 or TRBD2 may supply D (5 bases each). The CDR3 has 12 amino acids. Between the trimmed V and J ends, which lost 6 bases and 8 bases, there was a span of 17 bases. CDR1 and CDR2 (germline): DFQATT, SNEGSKA (reference sequence). The CDR3 loop reads CSAFRGSVQQYF. DNA for the CDR3: TGCAGTGCGTTCCGGGGCTCCGTCCAGCAGTACTTC.

This clonotype has only a few counts. This chain joins TRBV5-1 and TRBJ1-4, with D possibly being TRBD1 (5 bases). The germline V and J ends were trimmed by 3 bases and 2 bases, with 20 bases remaining between them. This CDR3 comprises 18 residues. Germline V gene lookup returns CDR1 SGHRS and CDR2 YFSETQ. CDR3 loop: CASSWRGWASGTNEKLFF. Here the CDR3 DNA reads TGCGCCAGCAGCTGGAGGGGTTGGGCCTCTGGGACTAATGAAAAACTGTTTTTT.

This clonotype was observed many times. The chain employs TRBV4-1 and TRBJ1-2; D perhaps matches TRBD1 (5 bases). The CDR3 has 15 residues. Germline CDR1 MGHRA, CDR2 YSYEKL. V shed 1 base and J shed 1 base, with 10 bases lying between them. The CDR3 nucleotides are TGCGCCAGCAGCCAAGCGGCAGGGATTAACTATGGCTACACCTTC. As protein: CASSQAAGINYGYTF.

This clonotype was detected a few times. In DNA, the CDR3 is TGTGCCAGCAGCCCCAACGGGCTAGCGGGGCCCAACACAGATACGCAGTATTTT. It is translated as CASSPNGLAGPNTDTQYF. V gene TRBV7-2 combines with J gene TRBJ2-3, with 9 bases fitting TRBD2. Germline V gives CDR1 SGHTA, CDR2 FQGNSA. There are 18 residues in the CDR3. J gave up 2 bases and V 5 bases, and 14 bases lay outside the gene matches.

This clonotype was seen many times. The rearrangement joins TRBV5-1 to TRBJ2-7; D not resolved. The germline gives CDR1 SGHRS, CDR2 YFSETQ. V gave up 0 bases and J gave up 3 bases, with 10 bases separating them. This CDR3 spans 14 amino acids. CDR3 region: CASSLARNSYEQYF. Here the CDR3 DNA reads TGCGCCAGCAGCTTGGCTCGGAACAGCTACGAGCAGTACTTC.

The chain combines TRBV19 with TRBJ1-6; possible D gene TRBD1, 6 bases. This CDR3 has 16 residues. The V end lost 6 bases, the J end lost 3 bases, and 15 bases lay between the germline ends. CDR1 LNHDA and CDR2 SQIVND come from the germline V gene (reference sequence). Here the CDR3 DNA reads TGTGCCAGTAGGGGAGTTCAGGGGTACTATAATTCACCCCTCCACTTT. It codes for CASRGVQGYYNSPLHF.

This clonotype was seen only a few times. V and J are TRBV20-1 and TRBJ2-7; D call uncertain. The V end lost 0 bases, the J end lost 1 base, and 13 bases lay between the germline ends. CDR3 length: 15 amino acids. Per germline, CDR1 DFQATT and CDR2 SNEGSKA (reference sequence). The CDR3 reads CSARDSGETSYEQYF. CDR3 DNA sequence: TGCAGTGCTAGAGATTCCGGCGAAACATCCTACGAGCAGTACTTC.

This clonotype turned up a few times. The CDR3 nucleotides are TGTGCCAGCAGGAATAGCGGGTCTTCCTACAATGAGCAGTTCTTC. This codes for CASRNSGSSYNEQFF. The genes are TRBV12-3 or TRBV12-4 and TRBJ2-1; 7 nucleotides align to TRBD2. This CDR3 has 15 amino acids. Trimming cost V 6 bases and J 1 base; bases outside gene matches: 6.

The CDR3 protein is CASSRDGYRHNEQFF. The CDR3 DNA is TGTGCCAGCAGCCGGGATGGTTACAGACACAATGAGCAGTTCTTC. The gene calls are TRBV7-2 and TRBJ2-1; TRBD2 is a possible D gene (5 bases). The germline V gene encodes CDR1 SGHTA and CDR2 FQGNSA. CDR3 length equals 15 residues. V was cut by 5 bases and J by 5 bases, with 16 bases left in between.